The T cell receptor beta chain under discussion was sequenced for a study of identical twins. This clonotype has only a few counts. Via MiXCR, TCRdb re-called the 5' RACE reads, giving one row per CDR3 protein. The sample lists 200,000 to 250,000 distinct CDR3 sequences; 6.5% to 8.5% were seen once. The V gene's germline CDR1 is MDHEN and CDR2 SYDVKM. The length of the CDR3 is 16 residues. V lost 3 bases and J lost 2; bases outside the gene matches: 8. These sequences were also reported in another study, on yellow fever vaccine responses in identical twins.

This TCR was sampled from a woman between 18 and 29 years old in good health. The chain couples TRBV28 to TRBJ2-7; 9 bases fit TRBD2. Sample: memory (CD45RO+) T cells sorted from blood. CDR3 in amino acids: CASSFPIAGATYEQYF. In nucleotides, the CDR3 is TGTGCCAGCAGTTTCCCTATAGCGGGGGCCACCTACGAGCAGTACTTC.